The source of this T cell receptor beta chain is a study of cytomegalovirus exposure and HLA in healthy donors (dated by TCRdb to about 2017). At the level of the whole study: According to an earlier analysis of several hundred of the donors, about 190 million T cells yielded over 100 million unique TCR beta sequences and 250 to 350 Gb of sequence data. An early release covering approximately 600 HLA-typed donors comprised about 300 gigabases of sequencing data and roughly 86 million unique TCR sequences. Among the roughly 400 genotyped donors, approximately 77% belonged to the genetic ancestry cluster associated with self-reported Caucasian donors. The study aimed to test whether cataloging public T cell receptors could reveal signatures of past pathogen exposure. The T cell repertoires of 700 or so subjects were profiled by immunosequencing and related to cytomegalovirus serostatus. Along with the approximately 600-subject first cohort, a separate validation cohort of roughly 110 different subjects was used. To predict cytomegalovirus infection status, the study brought together high-throughput TCR immunosequencing, statistical association of individual TCRs with disease status, and machine learning. A later analysis re-analyzed previously published TCR beta repertoires from 650 to 800 donors and added high-resolution HLA genotyping to study TCR occurrence patterns. The later analysis used no new phenotypic data to find candidate immune exposures, relying instead on TCR beta sequences and their occurrence across donors. An earlier analysis of 587 of the donors used high-throughput TCR beta sequencing to judge whether each TCR beta V gene segment behaved as functional or pseudogenic. Donor age, sex, ethnicity and CMV serostatus were compiled together with the repertoire data. A later genetic analysis used genome-wide SNP genotypes for about 65% of the roughly 700 donors, treating that subset as a discovery cohort. Every repertoire in the discovery cohort had been generated on one and the same sequencing platform. Both class I and class II loci were covered by HLA typing, at four-digit resolution. The number of donors typed differed by locus, with about 629-640 for A, B, C, DRB1 and DQB1, more than 500 for DQA1, approximately 570 for DPA1, and about 450 for DPB1. Because of strong linkage in the cohort, a few DR-DQ haplotypes were treated as single units for association and clustering. On average, roughly 250,000 unique TCR beta nucleotide sequences were sequenced per donor among roughly 430 genotyped donors of the cohort, with approximately 18% of those sequences being non-productive. Overall study results and their limits: The presence/absence analyses assumed that sequencing depth was roughly uniform across donors, and that assumption may not be true. According to the authors, the approach could potentially be generalized to other disease states and immunological phenotypes. A later analysis associated some 17,000 TCR beta sequences with specific HLA alleles at a false discovery rate of 0.05. While some public TCRs were present in many individuals, most TCR sequences turned up only very rarely across donors. Correlated functional status among segregating V segments might be attributable to linkage disequilibrium, but an unknown experimental factor could not be ruled out. A cluster of highly shared sequence variants was judged likely to be a technical artifact of the sequencing pipeline. According to a later analysis, most CMV-associated TCR beta chains appeared to be HLA-restricted, and the HLA associations seemed to be driven largely by CMV exposure. In a later genetic analysis, a missense DCLRE1C variant was associated with V-gene and J-gene trimming of TCR beta chains, and the association was replicated in an independent cohort. According to a later analysis, parvovirus B19, influenza, CMV and Epstein-Barr virus appeared linked to several top co-occurrence clusters. Strong co-occurrence of HLA alleles, especially DR and DQ, made assigning TCR associations to individual alleles difficult. In vitro tests confirmed that a few of the cytomegalovirus-associated TCR beta chains recognize cytomegalovirus antigens. A further reported finding was that TCR beta sequences accurately predicted the HLA-A and HLA-B alleles for most subjects in the first cohort. A total of 150 to 200 TCR beta chains were listed by the study as associated with cytomegalovirus. Because counts were too low, seventeen rarely observed V segments, including chromosome 9 orphons, were left out of the earlier analysis of several hundred of the donors. Compared with equally common non-associated chains, HLA-associated TCR beta chains in a later analysis were more clonally expanded and had lower generation probabilities. For the cohort, immune exposure information was limited to CMV serostatus. In an earlier analysis of some 500 of the donors, most TCR beta V segments appeared in productive rearrangements about 87% or about 30% of the time, broadly matching IMGT annotations. In this cohort, only TCR beta chains were sequenced, and detectable features were limited by the absence of alpha or paired-chain data. Because HLA typing was unavailable for some donors at each locus, only the typed subset was used in association tests. According to a later genetic analysis, donors in an Asian-associated ancestry cluster had fewer N-insertions in productive TCRs than the roughly 670-donor mean. According to a later analysis, TCR association rates differed among HLA loci, with DRB1 alleles showing the most associated TCRs and HLA-C alleles showing the fewest. The 87-base-pair reads could not distinguish some IMGT-functional V segments, including TRBV6-2 and TRBV6-3, so those segments were excluded. The classifier was reported to diagnose cytomegalovirus status with high specificity and sensitivity in both the original and validation cohorts.

Receptor libraries were prepared by the immunoSEQ multiplex PCR assay. For the multiplex PCR, a mixture combining 60 forward primers for TCR Vbeta segments and 13 reverse primers for TCR Jbeta segments was used. Amplification of the CDR3 region of rearranged TCR beta genes was performed with a multiplex PCR assay on genomic DNA. The Illumina HiSeq System was used to sequence the amplified TCR beta libraries as 87-base-pair reads. The study's processing was this. In a later analysis, some 80 million unique TCR beta chains were counted across the 650 to 750 repertoires, and roughly 11 million of these chains were shared by at least two donors. A nearest-neighbor algorithm error-corrected the raw reads and collapsed the reads into unique sequences, merging closely related sequences to remove PCR and sequencing errors. To assign V, D and J gene segments, CDR3 sequences were aligned to IMGT reference sequences. Each retained sequence needed at least a six-nucleotide match to both a V gene segment and a J gene segment. Rearrangements were classified as productive when the CDR3 lacked stop codons and remained in frame with V and J, and all other rearrangements were classified as non-productive. Following IMGT convention, CDR3 was defined as the stretch from the second conserved V-encoded cysteine to the conserved J-encoded phenylalanine. The earlier analysis of roughly 590 of the donors excluded any sequence lacking an unambiguous match to a single V gene segment. In an earlier analysis of approximately 590 of the donors, a V segment was called functional when productive rearrangements were above 56.7%, and segregating when the standard deviation between donors exceeded 5%. A statistical classification framework was built for diagnosing cytomegalovirus status from the catalog of TCR beta chain sequences. V and J gene assignment, in a later analysis, came from comparing TCR nucleotide sequences with IMGT/GENE-DB human TR gene sequences. The TCRdist pipeline was used in a later analysis to assign CDR3 sequences and most-parsimonious VDJ recombination scenarios. A later analysis defined each TCR beta chain by its CDR3 amino acid sequence plus V-gene family, and excluded reads lacking a unique V-gene family. To address suspected cross-contamination and a sequencing artifact, a later analysis removed several hundred highly shared, low-generation-probability nucleotide sequences. A later analysis calculated a clonal expansion index for each public chain from normalized within-repertoire ranks of inferred template counts. A later analysis computed generation probabilities with a VDJ recombination model fitted to out-of-frame rearrangements, and checked the results against IGoR. A later analysis scored TCR-TCR, TCR-HLA and TCR-CMV co-occurrence with hypergeometric tests, applying a repertoire-size bias correction to TCR pairs. In a later analysis, false discovery rates were estimated by permuting HLA or CMV assignments 20 times. In a later analysis, co-occurring TCRs were grouped using DBSCAN, with TCRdist sequence similarity added in when clustering inside HLA-allele-positive subsets. Co-occurrence clustering excluded repertoires with fewer than 30,000 or more than 120,000 public chains, plus five with anomalous nucleotide sharing. TCRdb took over this immuneACCESS table, retaining in-frame rearrangements with V and J assigned. Such tables are incomplete; in checked studies, under half of the missing clones stem from an unresolved V gene, and the remainder is unexplained. The V and J calls and clone size come from that table; D and trimming were worked out from the DNA. For this sample there are roughly 120,000 clones; approximately 80% appear just once. Together, the top ten hold about 11% of the sample.

Worth noting for this clone: Its antigen is currently not known. No base qualities exist here, and no much larger clone lies one base off it.

The CDR3 numbers 12 residues from cysteine through phenylalanine. Left in the record is the CDR3 DNA by itself, 36 bases read in frame from the first base. Cut back by 6 bases and 8 bases, the V and J ends lie 12 bases apart. In the germline V gene, CDR1 corresponds to MNHEY and CDR2 to SVGAGI. The cohort comprised some 700 healthy bone marrow donors. At the time of sampling, every cohort member was nominally healthy, though immune exposures that went unrecorded were likely present. The donor tested CMV seropositive and was one of the 289 seropositive cohort members. A peripheral blood sample was provided by each donor, and peripheral blood mononuclear cells were used for TCR beta sequencing. The Qiagen DNeasy Blood Extraction Kit was used to extract genomic DNA from the blood cell samples.

The V and J genes are TRBV6-5 and TRBJ2-3, with the D gene uncertain. This sequence was found in a male donor in good health and CMV-seropositive. Sequences were obtained from PBMCs. The nucleotide sequence reads as follows: TGTGCCAGCAGCCAAAGAGGTGGTACGCAGTATTTT. This yields the protein CASSQRGGTQYF.